A selection of T cell receptor beta chains follows, all from one sample in a study of patients and donors after allogeneic stem cell transplantation. TCRdb re-analysed the RT-PCR reads in MiXCR, keeping a single row per CDR3 protein. Here the sample spans 900,000 to 1,000,000 distinct CDR3 sequences, approximately 18% being singletons. The source material was blood, either unsorted or a sorted T cell fraction (not recorded which). Every receptor here comes from a human donor who was either an allogeneic HSCT recipient or a stem cell or donor lymphocyte infusion donor (not recorded which). It is not recorded whose cells these are; they may come from a transplant donor. CDR3s include the opening cysteine and the closing phenylalanine or tryptophan. Each record gives: V gene, D gene, J gene, clone size, CDR3 DNA, CDR3 protein. D genes are given only for firm matches. Size tells how often a clone was seen (once, few, many) or the class of an expanded clone, and some rows leave it out.

V gene: TRBV4-1; D gene: NA; J gene: TRBJ1-6; clone size: few; CDR3 DNA: TGCGCCAGCAGCCAAAACAGGGCCTATAATTCACCCCTCCACTTT; CDR3 protein: CASSQNRAYNSPLHF
V gene: TRBV27; D gene: TRBD2; J gene: TRBJ2-7; clone size: NA; CDR3 DNA: TGTGCCAGCAGTTTTGCTAGCGGGAGGACGGCTTACGAGCAGTACTTC; CDR3 protein: CASSFASGRTAYEQYF
V gene: TRBV7-2; D gene: TRBD1; J gene: TRBJ2-7; clone size: few; CDR3 DNA: TGTGCCAGCAGCATCGTGACAGGGGGCCATTCCTACGAGCAGTACTTC; CDR3 protein: CASSIVTGGHSYEQYF
V gene: TRBV4-3; D gene: TRBD1; J gene: TRBJ2-5; clone size: few; CDR3 DNA: TGCGCCAGCAGCCAAGGAGGACAGGGACCAGAGACCCAGTACTTC; CDR3 protein: CASSQGGQGPETQYF
V gene: TRBV7-9; D gene: TRBD1; J gene: TRBJ1-1; clone size: few; CDR3 DNA: TGTGCCAGCGGGAGGGGACAGAAGAACACTGAAGCTTTCTTT; CDR3 protein: CASGRGQKNTEAFF
V gene: TRBV20-1; D gene: TRBD1; J gene: TRBJ1-1; clone size: NA; CDR3 DNA: TGCAGTGTCCTGGACAGGGGAGGCACTGAAGCTTTCTTT; CDR3 protein: CSVLDRGGTEAFF
V gene: TRBV20-1; D gene: TRBD2; J gene: TRBJ2-3; clone size: NA; CDR3 DNA: TGCAGTGCAAATATAGCGGGGAGCACAGATACGCAGTATTTT; CDR3 protein: CSANIAGSTDTQYF
V gene: TRBV12-3/TRBV12-4; D gene: TRBD2; J gene: TRBJ2-1; clone size: NA; CDR3 DNA: TGTGCCAGCAGTCCGGGGACTAGCGGGAGGGGAGACAATGAGCAGTCCTTC; CDR3 protein: CASSPGTSGRGDNEQSF
V gene: TRBV7-9; D gene: TRBD2; J gene: TRBJ2-1; clone size: many; CDR3 DNA: TGTGCCAGCAGCCCCGCCAAGGGAGGGTACAATGAGCAGTTCTTC; CDR3 protein: CASSPAKGGYNEQFF
V gene: TRBV12-3/TRBV12-4; D gene: NA; J gene: TRBJ2-1; clone size: few; CDR3 DNA: TGTGCCAGCAGTCCCCGTCTTTTAGTCGAGCAGTTCTTC; CDR3 protein: CASSPRLLVEQFF
V gene: TRBV6-2/TRBV6-3; D gene: NA; J gene: TRBJ1-2; clone size: NA; CDR3 DNA: TGTGCCAGCAACCGGACCCCAGGGAACTATGGCTACACCTTC; CDR3 protein: CASNRTPGNYGYTF
V gene: TRBV7-9; D gene: TRBD1; J gene: TRBJ2-7; clone size: few; CDR3 DNA: TGTGCCAGCAGAGGGACAGTGGGCTCCTACGAGCAGTACTTC; CDR3 protein: CASRGTVGSYEQYF
V gene: TRBV27; D gene: NA; J gene: TRBJ2-3; clone size: NA; CDR3 DNA: TGTGCCAGCAGTTTACTAGGGCCGGCCCCAGATACGCAGTATTTT; CDR3 protein: CASSLLGPAPDTQYF
V gene: TRBV4-2; D gene: NA; J gene: TRBJ2-7; clone size: NA; CDR3 DNA: TGTGCCAGCAGCCCAAGCCTCGTTGCTCTCTACGAGCAGTACTTC; CDR3 protein: CASSPSLVALYEQYF
V gene: TRBV29-1; D gene: NA; J gene: TRBJ2-7; clone size: NA; CDR3 DNA: TGCAGCGTTTCCCGACTACTTTCCTACGAGCAGTACTTC; CDR3 protein: CSVSRLLSYEQYF
V gene: TRBV4-1; D gene: NA; J gene: TRBJ1-2; clone size: NA; CDR3 DNA: TGCGCCAGCAGCCGGCTAAGGGAGTCGGGTGGCTACACCTTC; CDR3 protein: CASSRLRESGGYTF
V gene: TRBV12-3/TRBV12-4; D gene: NA; J gene: TRBJ1-3; clone size: NA; CDR3 DNA: TGTGCCAGCAGTTTGGGCAGTCGAAGCTCTGGAAACACCATATATTTT; CDR3 protein: CASSLGSRSSGNTIYF